This TCR beta chain comes out of a study of blood T cell repertoires in COVID-19 (dated by TCRdb to 2018 to 2021). Some background on the complete study: Samples covering the acute and convalescent phases of COVID-19 were provided by collaborators in the United States, Italy and Spain. The material from the prospective study consisted of cDNA or gDNA derived from T cells, B-cell-depleted T cells, or PBMCs. The dataset comprised deeply sampled blood TCRbeta repertoires from subjects exposed to, actively infected with, or recovered from COVID-19. The repertoires were released in a freely available public database intended as a resource for research on the immune response to SARS-CoV-2. Samples were obtained from the ongoing ImmuneRACE study (first 160 participants) and from 950 to 1,500 subjects provided by 6 global collaborators. The sample metadata nearly always contained a de-identified subject ID, COVID-19 status, age in years and sex. Where HLA class I and class II types were available, the types were taken from metadata supplied by the sample provider, not from assay-based typing. Paper-wide results and their limitations: How much clinical and demographic metadata was included differed by source and by participant, and the metadata was provided uncurated.

TCRbeta CDR3 regions were amplified from genomic DNA using the immunoSEQ Assay, a bias-controlled multiplex PCR. As for how the authors treated the data: The number of nucleated cells in each sample was estimated by amplification of reference gene primers within the assay. Sequence reads were collapsed and filtered to measure the absolute abundance of every unique TCRbeta CDR3 rearrangement. For each sample, productive Simpson clonality was calculated as the square root of Simpson's diversity index across productive rearrangements. TCRdb mirrors the immuneACCESS table, restricted to in-frame sequences. Some clones are absent from its copies; in checked studies, under half trace to an unresolved V gene, and the reason for the others is unknown. Clone size and the V and J calls come from that table; the DNA yielded D and trimming. In this sample the table shows 120,000 to 150,000 clones, approximately 83% of which occur a single time. Approximately 8% of the sample goes to the ten largest clones.

One collaborating source in Seattle enrolled patients while the patients were actively infected and followed the patients over time throughout the course of disease. Each collaborating institution followed its own protocols to collect whole blood in K2EDTA tubes. For TCRbeta analysis, collaborators shipped samples as frozen whole blood, isolated PBMCs, or DNA extracted from either of those sample types. V is cut back by 8 bases and J by 2 bases, with 8 bases in the junction unmatched. The germline V gene supplies CDR1 ENHRY and CDR2 SYGVKD. From its cysteine to its phenylalanine, the CDR3 spans 15 amino acids. This entry keeps only the CDR3 DNA: 45 bases, framed from base 1. Remarks on this clone: Its antigen specificity is not known. No base-level quality is on record; no much larger clone is a single base apart.

The clonotype comes from an older woman with COVID-19, enrolled during active disease. The specimen was peripheral blood. The V and J genes are TRBV10-3 and TRBJ1-2; the central 10 bases match TRBD1. The CDR3 region reads CAIQGGQGGNYGYTF. The sequenced DNA: TGTGCCATCCAAGGTGGACAGGGGGGGAACTATGGCTACACCTTC.